These 20 T cell receptor beta chains were all obtained from the same sample, sequenced in a study of cytomegalovirus exposure and HLA in healthy donors. With 60 Vbeta and 13 Jbeta primers, the PCR was carried out. The data were produced by immunoSEQ multiplex PCR, yet TCRdb's version contains in-frame clones alone and is incomplete. This sample has roughly 190,000 clones, with about three quarters found just once. The sequenced material came from PBMCs. The source is a woman between 40 and 55 years old in good health and CMV-seronegative.

J is TRBJ2-7 and V is TRBV6-1; 13 nucleotides agree with TRBD2. V shed 6 bases and J 2 bases; nucleotides not matched to a gene: 10. Germline values: CDR1 MNHNS, CDR2 SASEGT. This CDR3 comprises 17 residues. CDR3 in DNA: TGTGCCAGCAGAGAACATACTAGCGGGAGGGGTACCTACGAGCAGTACGTC. Residues: CASREHTSGRGTYEQYV.

This CDR3 reads CASTGLAGDGDTQYF. CDR3 nucleotides: TGTGCCAGCACCGGACTAGCGGGAGACGGAGATACGCAGTATTTT. The genes are TRBV6-5 and TRBJ2-3; TRBD2 matches 13 bases. This CDR3 comprises 15 residues. Germline V gene sequence: CDR1 MNHEY, CDR2 SVGAGI. The V and J ends lost 7 bases and 5 bases, in that order; junction bases with no gene match: 6.

The rearrangement joins TRBV4-3 to TRBJ2-2; 11 bases map to TRBD2. The CDR3 is 17 residues long. From germline, CDR1 is LGHNA and CDR2 YSLEER. The V and J ends lost 1 base and 5 bases, in that order; junction bases with no gene match: 6. CDR3 sequence: CASSQGPSGRSTGELFF. Written as DNA, the CDR3 is TGCGCCAGCAGCCAAGGTCCTAGCGGGAGGAGTACCGGGGAGCTGTTTTTT.

The rearrangement links TRBV27 to TRBJ2-3; 10 nucleotides match TRBD2. This CDR3 spans 14 amino acids. The germline V gene has CDR1 MNHEY and CDR2 SMNVEV (reference sequence). V dropped 3 bases and J dropped 6; count of bases not matched to a gene: 3. Written as DNA, the CDR3 is TGTGCCAGCAGTTTTATTAGCGGGGGGGATACGCAGTATTTT. It encodes CASSFISGGDTQYF.

This clone was seen only once. This chain uses TRBV6-5 with TRBJ1-2, with 7 positions matching TRBD1. V lost 6 bases, J lost 0 bases, and 7 bases stayed unmatched. From germline, CDR1 is MNHEY and CDR2 SVGAGI. This CDR3 contains 15 residues. The DNA of the CDR3 is TGTGCCAGCAGATCAACAGGGGTAGCTAACTATGGCTACACCTTC. As protein: CASRSTGVANYGYTF.

This clone was recorded once. This chain joins TRBV9 and TRBJ2-3; 8 positions agree with TRBD2. With V trimmed by 3 bases and J by 0 bases, 6 bases remained unmatched. Germline CDR1 and CDR2: SGDLS and YYNGEE. This CDR3 region has 16 residues. CDR3 coding DNA: TGTGCCAGCAGCGATCGACTAGCGTATAGCACAGATACGCAGTATTTT. Protein: CASSDRLAYSTDTQYF.

A word on this clone: Other DNA sequences from this sample encode an identical CDR3 as well. This chain uses TRBV5-1 with TRBJ1-1; TRBD1 aligns across 7 bases. Germline loops: CDR1 SGHRS, CDR2 YFSETQ. This CDR3 has 14 amino acids. The V segment lost 0 bases and the J segment 5 bases; nucleotides outside the gene matches: 4. CDR3 in DNA: TGCGCCAGCAGCTTGGGACAGGGCGGGACTGAAGCTTTCTTT. Residues: CASSLGQGGTEAFF.

The rearrangement joins TRBV5-1 to TRBJ2-5; a weak D match, TRBD2 (5 bases). There are 16 residues in the CDR3. The V gene lost 0 bases and the J gene lost 1 base, with 13 bases spanning the gap. Germline V CDR1 and CDR2: SGHRS, YFSETQ. CDR3 in DNA: TGCGCCAGCAGCTTGGTAGCCGGGAAGCGCCAAGAGACCCAGTACTTC. This translates into CASSLVAGKRQETQYF.

The V and J genes are TRBV7-2 and TRBJ2-3; D may be TRBD2 (6 bases). CDR1 SGHTA and CDR2 FQGNSA come from the germline V gene. Trimming left V 5 bases short and J 1 base short, with 16 bases between. This CDR3 contains 16 residues. The DNA for the CDR3 is TGTGCCAGCAGCCCAAGGGCGGCTAGCGGCACAGATACGCAGTATTTT. Its translation is CASSPRAASGTDTQYF.

V and J are TRBV2 and TRBJ2-2; no clear D. Germline V gene data show CDR1 as SNHLY and CDR2 as FYNNEI. The CDR3 extends over 13 amino acids. V lost 6 bases, J lost 4 bases, and 9 bases lay in between. The CDR3 reads CASSAISTGELFF. Written as DNA, the CDR3 is TGTGCCAGCAGCGCCATCAGCACCGGGGAGCTGTTTTTT.

This chain joins TRBV7-3 and TRBJ2-3; D may be TRBD1 (6 bases). Germline assignment: CDR1 SGHTA and CDR2 FQGTGA. Trimming left V 0 bases short and J 2 bases short, with 9 bases between. The CDR3 consists of 15 residues. CDR3 region: CASSLTRDTTDTQYF. As DNA, the CDR3 is TGTGCCAGCAGCTTAACTCGGGACACCACAGATACGCAGTATTTT.

This clone was observed a handful of times. The V gene is TRBV5-1, the J gene TRBJ2-1; the match to TRBD1 covers 8 bases. V gave up 3 bases and J gave up 4 bases; unmatched junction bases: 9. Germline V gives CDR1 SGHRS, CDR2 YFSETQ. The CDR3 spans 16 residues. In DNA, the CDR3 is TGCGCCAGCAGCTCGCAACCGGGACAGGAGTACAATGAGCAGTTCTTC. Translated, it gives CASSSQPGQEYNEQFF.

The chain carries TRBV11-3 and TRBJ2-3; D is perhaps TRBD2 (6 bases). Germline CDR1 SGHNT, CDR2 YENEEA. V was pared by 5 bases and J by 0 bases, with 12 bases between. The CDR3 runs 15 residues. Here the CDR3 reads CASSQTGVSTDTQYF. CDR3 nucleotide sequence: TGTGCCAGCAGCCAGACGGGGGTTAGCACAGATACGCAGTATTTT. Based on the CDR3 plus reference TRBV11-3 and TRBJ2-3, the full variable domain is EAGVVQSPRYKIIEKKQPVAFWCNPISGHNTLYWYLQNLGQGPELLIRYENEEAVDDSQLPKDRFSAERLKGVDSTLKIQPAELGDSAVYLCASSQTGVSTDTQYFGPGTRLTVL.

This clone was counted only a few times. The J gene is TRBJ1-2, the V gene TRBV30, with a tentative D call TRBD1 (6 bases). Germline CDR1 reads GTSNPN; CDR2 reads SVGIG (reference sequence). This CDR3 comprises 11 residues. The V end lost 4 bases, the J end lost 6 bases, and 9 bases lay between the germline ends. CDR3: CAWNRVDGYTF. Here the CDR3 DNA reads TGTGCCTGGAACAGGGTCGATGGCTACACCTTC. Combining the CDR3 with reference TRBV30 and TRBJ1-2 gives the whole variable domain SQTIHQWPATLVQPVGSPLSLECTVEGTSNPNLYWYRQAAGRGLQLLFYSVGIGQISSEVPQNLSASRPQDRQFILSSKKLLLSDSGFYLCAWNRVDGYTFGSGTRLTVV.

The chain uses TRBV6-5 and TRBJ2-1; 8 bases map to TRBD1. The V gene end was trimmed by 4 bases and the J gene end by 5 bases; junction bases not matched to a gene: 1. CDR1 is MNHEY, CDR2 SVGAGI, per germline. This CDR3 contains 13 residues. The CDR3 reads CASSSTGDNEQFF. The CDR3 DNA is TGTGCCAGCAGTTCGACAGGGGACAATGAGCAGTTCTTC.

This rearrangement joins TRBV28 to TRBJ2-3; 7 bases agree with TRBD1. The CDR3 has 13 amino acids. Germline-derived CDR1 and CDR2 are MDHEN and SYDVKM. J gave up 5 bases and V 7 bases, and 6 bases lay outside the gene matches. The CDR3 spells CASIPGGLDTQYF. The CDR3 nucleotides read TGTGCCAGCATTCCAGGGGGTTTAGATACGCAGTATTTT.

In this sample, this clone turned up once. The CDR3 sequence is CASRPTGNTEAFF. The CDR3 nucleotides are TGTGCCAGCAGGCCCACAGGGAACACTGAAGCTTTCTTT. The chain employs TRBV6-5 and TRBJ1-1; the D gene is possibly TRBD1 (5 bases). The CDR3 runs to 13 residues. Germline CDR1 is MNHEY and CDR2 is SVGAGI. Trimming took 6 bases from V and 1 from J, leaving 9 bases between them.

The chain employs TRBV5-1 and TRBJ2-7; 11 nucleotides align to TRBD2. V shed 2 bases, J shed 3 bases, and the junction held 13 bases outside the gene matches. Germline-derived CDR1 and CDR2 are SGHRS and YFSETQ. The CDR3 length is 18 residues. CDR3 in amino acids: CASSFGAPGLADFYEQYF. As DNA, the CDR3 is TGCGCCAGCAGCTTTGGGGCCCCGGGACTAGCGGACTTCTACGAGCAGTACTTC.

The rearrangement links TRBV7-6 to TRBJ2-7, with 7 positions matching TRBD2. This CDR3 has 13 residues. V trimming: 4 bases; J trimming: 7 bases; junction bases outside the gene matches: 7. CDR1 and CDR2 from the germline V gene are SGHVS and FNYEAQ. Here the CDR3 DNA reads TGTGCCAGCAGCTCCGGACCCGGGGGGGAGCAGTACGTC. Its translation is CASSSGPGGEQYV.

The rearrangement uses TRBV7-9 and TRBJ2-7; 11 positions agree with TRBD2. Germline CDR1 is SEHNR and CDR2 is FQNEAQ (reference sequence). This CDR3 has 16 residues. CDR3 sequence (DNA): TGTTCCAGCAGCCCCGGACCCGGGACTAGCGGTTACGAGCAGTACGTC. Its protein product is CSSSPGPGTSGYEQYV.